The rows below give T cell receptor beta chains drawn from one sample of a study of T cells after yellow fever vaccination. In TCRdb, the 5' RACE reads were re-called with MiXCR into one record per CDR3 protein. This repertoire shows roughly 320,000 distinct CDR3 sequences, about 10% found once; its top ten account for over 3%. This material consisted of CD4+ T cells sorted from PBMCs, taken 45 days after the yellow fever booster vaccination. These receptor sequences come from a man younger than 35 who received the YFV17D yellow fever vaccine. CDR3s include the opening cysteine and the closing phenylalanine or tryptophan. The D gene is left open where the match is weak. Clone sizes are given selectively: once, few, many, or a class where the clone is expanded.

TGCGCCAGCAGCCCCAGGACAGATCGTTTAACCGGGGAGCTGTTTTTT,CASSPRTDRLTGELFF,-,few,TRBJ2-2,TRBV5-1
TGTGCCAGCAGCCAACAAGCGGGACAGACGAATTCACCCCTCCACTTT,CASSQQAGQTNSPLHF,TRBD1,-,TRBJ1-6,TRBV4-2
TGTGCCAGTAGTATCTCCAGGGACTACAATGAGCAGTTCTTC,CASSISRDYNEQFF,-,-,TRBJ2-1,TRBV19
TGTGCCAGCAGCCAAGGACAGGTCGCCTACAATGAGCAGTTCTTC,CASSQGQVAYNEQFF,-,-,TRBJ2-1,TRBV3-1
TGCGCCAGCAGCCCGTACGACAGGGGGCGTTCGACAGATACGCAGTATTTT,CASSPYDRGRSTDTQYF,TRBD1,many,TRBJ2-3,TRBV5-1
TGTGCCAGCGCCCTAGGGAGAGCCTCCTACGAGCAGAACTTC,CASALGRASYEQNF,-,-,TRBJ2-7,TRBV3-1
TGTGCCAGTAGTTTCCGGGCCTCAGATACGCAGTATTTT,CASSFRASDTQYF,-,-,TRBJ2-3,TRBV19
TGCAGCCGTACAGGGGGAGGGGGGTGGCAGCCCCAGCATTTT,CSRTGGGGWQPQHF,TRBD1,-,TRBJ1-5,TRBV29-1
TGTGCCAACAGTTTATCGCAGGGGAGCGATACGCAGTATTTT,CANSLSQGSDTQYF,-,-,TRBJ2-3,TRBV27
TGCAGTGCTTTGGACAATGAGCAGTTCTTC,CSALDNEQFF,-,-,TRBJ2-1,TRBV20-1
TGTGCCAGCAGTCATGGACAGGCAACTGAAGCTTTCTTT,CASSHGQATEAFF,TRBD1,few,TRBJ1-1,TRBV6-5
TGCAGTGCCGTAATAGCGGGGGAAGAGACCCAGTACTTC,CSAVIAGEETQYF,TRBD2,many,TRBJ2-5,TRBV20-1
TGTGCCAGCAGTACGCGACAAGGGGCTCTTGAGGAGCAGTACTTC,CASSTRQGALEEQYF,-,-,TRBJ2-7,TRBV6-2/TRBV6-3
TGCGCCAGCAGCTTGACTCCGGTAAGCAATCAGCCCCAGCATTTT,CASSLTPVSNQPQHF,-,-,TRBJ1-5,TRBV5-1
TGTGCCAGCAGCTTAGATTGGGGTGGCGAGCAGTACTTC,CASSLDWGGEQYF,-,many,TRBJ2-7,TRBV7-2
TGTGCCAGCAGCGGGCAGCTGGATACGCAGTATTTT,CASSGQLDTQYF,-,few,TRBJ2-3,TRBV7-9
TGCAGTGCTCAACATGGTCCCAACACTGAAGCTTTCTTT,CSAQHGPNTEAFF,-,-,TRBJ1-1,TRBV20-1
TGTGCCAGCAGCTTGGGGACGGACGCATACGAGCAGTACTTC,CASSLGTDAYEQYF,-,-,TRBJ2-7,TRBV7-2
TGTGCCAGCAGGAGAACAGATACGCAGTATTTT,CASRRTDTQYF,-,many,TRBJ2-3,TRBV12-3/TRBV12-4
TGCGCCAGCAGCTTTACGGACTCGAGCTCCTACAATGAGCAGTTCTTC,CASSFTDSSSYNEQFF,-,few,TRBJ2-1,TRBV5-1
TGTGCCAGCAGCAGTCCAGGGGGGTATCAGCCCCAGCATTTT,CASSSPGGYQPQHF,TRBD1,few,TRBJ1-5,TRBV6-2/TRBV6-3
TGCAGTGCTAGTGCTCTAGCGGGCTCCTACAATGAGCAGTTCTTC,CSASALAGSYNEQFF,TRBD2,few,TRBJ2-1,TRBV20-1
TGCGCCAGCAGCCTTCGGGGGACTCCCACCGGGGAGCTGTTTTTT,CASSLRGTPTGELFF,-,once,TRBJ2-2,TRBV4-1
TGTGCCAGCAGTTTGTTTTCTAGCGGGGGGACAGATACGCAGTATTTT,CASSLFSSGGTDTQYF,TRBD2,few,TRBJ2-3,TRBV12-3/TRBV12-4
TGTGCCAGCAGCTTAGCGGGAGGCGGGGGGGCCACCTACAATGAGCAGTTCTTC,CASSLAGGGGATYNEQFF,TRBD2,-,TRBJ2-1,TRBV7-6
TGTGCCAGCAGCTTGGGACAGGGGGCGAGGAAGTACTTC,CASSLGQGARKYF,TRBD1,few,TRBJ2-7,TRBV7-9
TGTGCCATCAGGGGGGGTTCTGGGGCCAACGTCCTGACTTTC,CAIRGGSGANVLTF,-,-,TRBJ2-6,TRBV10-3
TGTGCCAGCAGTTACATGGGATTGGATAGCAATCAGCCCCAGCATTTT,CASSYMGLDSNQPQHF,-,few,TRBJ1-5,TRBV6-7
TGTGCCAGCACCGGTAAACCAAACCCCCGCACAGATACGCAGTATTTT,CASTGKPNPRTDTQYF,-,-,TRBJ2-3,TRBV7-2
TGTGCCACCAGTGACCCCCACAGGGGATTGGATGAGCAGTTCTTC,CATSDPHRGLDEQFF,TRBD1,many,TRBJ2-1,TRBV24-1
TGTGCCAGCTCACCAGTTAGCGGCACAGATACGCAGTATTTT,CASSPVSGTDTQYF,-,-,TRBJ2-3,TRBV18
TGCAGTGCGCCAAAGCCGGGACTAGCGGGGGGGCGAAGCACAGATACGCAGTATTTT,CSAPKPGLAGGRSTDTQYF,TRBD2,few,TRBJ2-3,TRBV20-1
TGTGCCAGCAGCTTAAGTCCCGGGATGGGAGTGACCCAGTACTTC,CASSLSPGMGVTQYF,-,few,TRBJ2-5,TRBV7-2
TGTGCCAGCAGCGAGGGGGGTGAATTGGCGAACTATGGCTACACCTTC,CASSEGGELANYGYTF,-,few,TRBJ1-2,TRBV7-9
TGTGCCAGCACCCATGGGACAGAGCAGTTCTTC,CASTHGTEQFF,-,-,TRBJ2-1,TRBV6-5
TGTGCCAGCAGTCACCCCCATGAGCAGTTCTTC,CASSHPHEQFF,-,-,TRBJ2-1,TRBV28
TGCGCCAGCAGCTTGGGACAGGTAACCGGGACAGATACGCAGTATTTT,CASSLGQVTGTDTQYF,-,many,TRBJ2-3,TRBV5-1
TGTGCCAGCAGCTGGGTAGATGAGGACCATACGCAGTATTTT,CASSWVDEDHTQYF,-,few,TRBJ2-3,TRBV5-4
TGTGCCAGCAGTTACTGGACAGACACAGATACGCAGTATTTT,CASSYWTDTDTQYF,-,many,TRBJ2-3,TRBV6-6
TGCGCCAGCAGCGGCGGGAGCACAGATACGCAGTATTTT,CASSGGSTDTQYF,-,many,TRBJ2-3,TRBV5-1
TGTGCCAGCAGCTTAGGCCTGCGGGGAGGCTACGAGCAGTACTTC,CASSLGLRGGYEQYF,-,-,TRBJ2-7,TRBV13
TGCGCCAGCAGCCGCCCATTAGGAGGGGCGAACTATGGCTACACCTTC,CASSRPLGGANYGYTF,-,many,TRBJ1-2,TRBV4-1
TGCGCCAGCAGCCTGGAGGGCCCCGGTGACACTGAAGCTTTCTTT,CASSLEGPGDTEAFF,-,few,TRBJ1-1,TRBV5-1
TGTGCCAGCAGCCAAGAGCTAGGGGAACTCTATGGCTACACCTTC,CASSQELGELYGYTF,-,-,TRBJ1-2,TRBV4-2
TGTGCCAGCAGCCCCCCCTATAATTCACCCCTCCACTTT,CASSPPYNSPLHF,-,-,TRBJ1-6,TRBV11-2
TGTGCCAGCAGTCCTACTAGCGGGGGGAACACAGATACGCAGTATTTT,CASSPTSGGNTDTQYF,TRBD2,-,TRBJ2-3,TRBV6-4
TGTGCCAGCACCCCTAGTTGGCAGGGTCTTACGGATACGCAGTATTTT,CASTPSWQGLTDTQYF,-,-,TRBJ2-3,TRBV7-8
TGTGCCAGCAGCCCCCGAACTAGCGGACGCACAGATACGCAGTATTTT,CASSPRTSGRTDTQYF,TRBD2,-,TRBJ2-3,TRBV7-9
TGTGCCAGTAGTATAGGTCGGGGCAATCAGCCCCAGCATTTT,CASSIGRGNQPQHF,-,few,TRBJ1-5,TRBV19
TGCAGTGCTAGATATCCGCGGGGGAGCACAGATACGCAGTATTTT,CSARYPRGSTDTQYF,TRBD2,few,TRBJ2-3,TRBV20-1
TGCGCCAGCAGCTCCTACCGGGACGACACTGAAGCTTTCTTT,CASSSYRDDTEAFF,-,few,TRBJ1-1,TRBV5-1
TGTGCCAGCAGCGTAAGGCAGGAGAACACCGGGGAGCTGTTTTTT,CASSVRQENTGELFF,-,-,TRBJ2-2,TRBV9
TGCAGTGCTACTGACAGGGACTACGAGCAGTACTTC,CSATDRDYEQYF,TRBD1,-,TRBJ2-7,TRBV20-1
TGTGCCAGCAGTTATGGACAGGGGGCCCAGTGGGACACTGAAGCTTTCTTT,CASSYGQGAQWDTEAFF,TRBD1,-,TRBJ1-1,TRBV6-5
TGTGCCAGCAGCTTCAGGACCCACATCAGGGAAATCTCTGGAAACACCATATATTTT,CASSFRTHIREISGNTIYF,-,once,TRBJ1-3,TRBV7-9